The rows below give T cell receptor beta chains drawn from one sample of a study of T-cell reconstitution after alpha-beta-depleted transplantation in children. One entry per CDR3 protein results from TCRdb running MiXCR on the PCR reads. The data contain more than 150,000 distinct CDR3 sequences, over 5.5% of them singletons. Sequenced here: PBMCs from the stem cell graft donor, sampled from the stem cell graft. The receptors were gathered from a human donor who donated a stem cell graft to a child with Wiskott-Aldrich syndrome. The CDR3 runs from the conserved cysteine through the conserved F or W. Each record gives: CDR3 length, J gene, V gene, D gene, clone size, CDR3 protein, CDR3 DNA. A D gene is named only where the DNA matches it firmly. Only part of the rows carry a size: once, few, many, or a class if the clone is expanded.

len: 13
j_gene: TRBJ1-2
v_gene: TRBV29-1
d_gene: TRBD1
abundance: .
CDR3aa: CSVEGDRVTGYTF
CDR3nt: TGCAGCGTTGAGGGGGACAGGGTGACGGGCTACACCTTC

len: 15
j_gene: TRBJ1-1
v_gene: TRBV10-3
d_gene: TRBD1
abundance: many
CDR3aa: CAIRGTGQPHTEAFF
CDR3nt: TGTGCCATCAGGGGGACAGGCCAACCGCACACTGAAGCTTTCTTT

len: 15
j_gene: TRBJ2-7
v_gene: TRBV27
d_gene: TRBD2
abundance: many
CDR3aa: CASSVTSGGHYEQYF
CDR3nt: TGTGCCAGCAGTGTTACAAGCGGGGGCCACTACGAGCAGTACTTC

len: 15
j_gene: TRBJ2-7
v_gene: TRBV7-2
d_gene: TRBD2
abundance: few
CDR3aa: CASSLEIAGSYEQYF
CDR3nt: TGTGCCAGCAGCTTAGAGATAGCGGGAAGCTACGAGCAGTACTTC

len: 15
j_gene: TRBJ2-3
v_gene: TRBV20-1
d_gene: TRBD2
abundance: many
CDR3aa: CSALGGGGATDTQYF
CDR3nt: TGCAGTGCCCTTGGGGGCGGGGGGGCAACAGATACGCAGTATTTT

len: 18
j_gene: TRBJ2-3
v_gene: TRBV2
d_gene: .
abundance: .
CDR3aa: CASSGADGRGASTDTQYF
CDR3nt: TGTGCCAGCAGTGGCGCCGATGGGCGGGGAGCTAGCACAGATACGCAGTATTTT

len: 14
j_gene: TRBJ2-7
v_gene: TRBV2
d_gene: .
abundance: many
CDR3aa: CASSPGRGSYEQYF
CDR3nt: TGTGCCAGCAGTCCAGGGAGGGGGAGTTACGAGCAGTACTTC

len: 13
j_gene: TRBJ2-7
v_gene: TRBV18
d_gene: TRBD1
abundance: many
CDR3aa: CASSPVPGQGLEF
CDR3nt: TGTGCCAGCTCACCCGTCCCGGGACAGGGATTGGAGTTC

len: 19
j_gene: TRBJ2-7
v_gene: TRBV12-3/TRBV12-4
d_gene: TRBD2
abundance: .
CDR3aa: CTSSFRGTSGTESSYEQYF
CDR3nt: TGTACCAGCAGTTTTCGGGGGACTAGCGGGACCGAGAGCTCCTACGAGCAGTACTTC

len: 16
j_gene: TRBJ1-5
v_gene: TRBV7-9
d_gene: TRBD1
abundance: many
CDR3aa: CASSLARGQRNQPQHF
CDR3nt: TGTGCCAGCAGCTTAGCGAGGGGGCAGCGCAATCAGCCCCAGCATTTT

len: 13
j_gene: TRBJ1-6
v_gene: TRBV20-1
d_gene: TRBD1
abundance: many
CDR3aa: CSANDRADSPLHF
CDR3nt: TGCAGTGCTAATGACAGGGCGGATTCACCCCTCCACTTT

len: 17
j_gene: TRBJ2-6
v_gene: TRBV27
d_gene: .
abundance: many
CDR3aa: CASSRGVTVSGANVLTF
CDR3nt: TGTGCCAGCAGTAGGGGCGTAACAGTCTCTGGGGCCAACGTCCTGACTTTC

len: 15
j_gene: TRBJ2-1
v_gene: TRBV6-2/TRBV6-3
d_gene: .
abundance: many
CDR3aa: CASSYSWSNYNEQFF
CDR3nt: TGTGCCAGCAGTTACTCGTGGTCCAACTACAATGAGCAGTTCTTC

len: 13
j_gene: TRBJ2-3
v_gene: TRBV5-1
d_gene: .
abundance: many
CDR3aa: CASSPAIRDTQYF
CDR3nt: TGCGCCAGCAGCCCGGCCATCAGGGATACGCAGTATTTT

len: 11
j_gene: TRBJ1-2
v_gene: TRBV29-1
d_gene: .
abundance: many
CDR3aa: CSVEGNNGYTF
CDR3nt: TGCAGCGTTGAAGGCAACAATGGCTACACCTTC

len: 15
j_gene: TRBJ2-3
v_gene: TRBV24-1
d_gene: .
abundance: many
CDR3aa: CATSDSAGTRDTQYF
CDR3nt: TGTGCCACCAGTGATAGCGCCGGGACCAGAGATACGCAGTATTTT

len: 13
j_gene: TRBJ2-1
v_gene: TRBV27
d_gene: .
abundance: few
CDR3aa: CASSQKSAGKQFF
CDR3nt: TGTGCCAGCAGTCAAAAATCGGCGGGGAAGCAGTTCTTC

len: 14
j_gene: TRBJ2-5
v_gene: TRBV12-3/TRBV12-4
d_gene: TRBD1
abundance: many
CDR3aa: CASRGQGLRETQYF
CDR3nt: TGTGCCAGCAGAGGACAGGGCCTCCGAGAGACCCAGTACTTC

len: 15
j_gene: TRBJ2-6
v_gene: TRBV2
d_gene: .
abundance: few
CDR3aa: CASTLGGAGANVLTF
CDR3nt: TGTGCCAGCACTTTGGGAGGCGCTGGGGCCAACGTCCTGACTTTC

len: 13
j_gene: TRBJ2-7
v_gene: TRBV30
d_gene: .
abundance: many
CDR3aa: CAWSPSQGYEQYF
CDR3nt: TGTGCCTGGAGCCCCAGTCAAGGCTACGAGCAGTACTTC

len: 14
j_gene: TRBJ2-5
v_gene: TRBV4-1
d_gene: .
abundance: many
CDR3aa: CASSQDLGWETQYF
CDR3nt: TGCGCCAGCAGCCAAGATCTGGGGTGGGAGACCCAGTACTTC

len: 15
j_gene: TRBJ2-7
v_gene: TRBV5-5
d_gene: TRBD1
abundance: .
CDR3aa: CASSFSPGQTYEQYF
CDR3nt: TGTGCCAGCAGCTTTTCGCCGGGACAGACCTACGAGCAGTACTTC

len: 13
j_gene: TRBJ1-1
v_gene: TRBV12-3/TRBV12-4
d_gene: .
abundance: many
CDR3aa: CAARSQPAPEAFF
CDR3nt: TGTGCGGCCAGGTCCCAGCCTGCTCCTGAAGCTTTCTTT

len: 14
j_gene: TRBJ2-5
v_gene: TRBV29-1
d_gene: .
abundance: many
CDR3aa: CSVEDRGGKETQYF
CDR3nt: TGCAGCGTTGAAGATCGTGGAGGGAAAGAGACCCAGTACTTC

len: 12
j_gene: TRBJ1-4
v_gene: TRBV7-2
d_gene: .
abundance: many
CDR3aa: CASSPRDEKLFF
CDR3nt: TGTGCCAGCAGCCCTCGGGATGAAAAACTGTTTTTT

len: 15
j_gene: TRBJ2-3
v_gene: TRBV20-1
d_gene: .
abundance: many
CDR3aa: CSASGFGKGTDTQYF
CDR3nt: TGCAGTGCTAGCGGGTTCGGCAAGGGGACAGATACGCAGTATTTT

len: 18
j_gene: TRBJ2-5
v_gene: TRBV7-8
d_gene: TRBD1
abundance: .
CDR3aa: CASSHSLASYRGRETQYF
CDR3nt: TGTGCCAGCAGCCATTCTTTGGCTTCTTACAGGGGTCGAGAGACCCAGTACTTC

len: 12
j_gene: TRBJ1-1
v_gene: TRBV11-2
d_gene: .
abundance: many
CDR3aa: CASSYGSREAFF
CDR3nt: TGTGCCAGCAGCTACGGATCGAGAGAGGCTTTCTTT

len: 15
j_gene: TRBJ2-1
v_gene: TRBV7-8
d_gene: .
abundance: .
CDR3aa: CASSQRAGSYNEQFF
CDR3nt: TGTGCCAGCAGTCAGCGGGCTGGCTCCTACAATGAGCAGTTCTTC

len: 13
j_gene: TRBJ2-1
v_gene: TRBV6-1
d_gene: .
abundance: many
CDR3aa: CASGDSSYNEQFF
CDR3nt: TGTGCCAGCGGGGATAGCTCCTACAATGAGCAGTTCTTC

len: 13
j_gene: TRBJ1-2
v_gene: TRBV7-9
d_gene: .
abundance: many
CDR3aa: CASSFVDDRGYTF
CDR3nt: TGTGCCAGCAGCTTTGTGGACGATAGGGGCTACACCTTC

len: 14
j_gene: TRBJ2-7
v_gene: TRBV15
d_gene: .
abundance: many
CDR3aa: CATSRDGPIYEQYF
CDR3nt: TGTGCCACCAGCAGAGACGGTCCAATCTACGAGCAGTACTTC

len: 14
j_gene: TRBJ1-2
v_gene: TRBV12-3/TRBV12-4
d_gene: .
abundance: many
CDR3aa: CASSSQGPNYGYTF
CDR3nt: TGTGCCAGCAGTTCGCAGGGACCTAACTATGGCTACACCTTC

len: 13
j_gene: TRBJ2-2
v_gene: TRBV7-1
d_gene: .
abundance: once
CDR3aa: CASSPGLVGGLLF
CDR3nt: TGTGCCAGCAGCCCAGGGTTGGTCGGGGGGCTGTTGTTT

len: 15
j_gene: TRBJ2-1
v_gene: TRBV20-1
d_gene: .
abundance: many
CDR3aa: CSARLPGGRYNEQFF
CDR3nt: TGCAGTGCTAGACTCCCCGGGGGCCGGTACAATGAGCAGTTCTTC

len: 15
j_gene: TRBJ2-2
v_gene: TRBV25-1
d_gene: .
abundance: many
CDR3aa: CASSDTHWGTGELFF
CDR3nt: TGTGCCAGCAGTGACACCCATTGGGGGACCGGGGAGCTGTTTTTT

len: 17
j_gene: TRBJ2-3
v_gene: TRBV29-1
d_gene: TRBD2
abundance: many
CDR3aa: CSCKLAGGPRRPDTQYF
CDR3nt: TGCAGCTGTAAACTAGCGGGGGGGCCTCGGAGACCAGATACGCAGTATTTT

len: 14
j_gene: TRBJ1-5
v_gene: TRBV6-2/TRBV6-3
d_gene: TRBD1
abundance: many
CDR3aa: CASSTTGFNQPQHF
CDR3nt: TGTGCCAGCAGTACGACAGGGTTTAATCAGCCCCAGCATTTT

len: 14
j_gene: TRBJ2-3
v_gene: TRBV5-1
d_gene: .
abundance: .
CDR3aa: CASLEAGAGDTQYF
CDR3nt: TGCGCCAGCCTGGAGGCAGGGGCAGGGGATACGCAGTATTTT

len: 15
j_gene: TRBJ2-7
v_gene: TRBV6-1
d_gene: TRBD2
abundance: many
CDR3aa: CASTWEGLESYEQYF
CDR3nt: TGTGCCAGCACCTGGGAGGGCCTGGAGTCCTACGAGCAGTACTTC

len: 15
j_gene: TRBJ1-5
v_gene: TRBV7-6
d_gene: .
abundance: many
CDR3aa: CASSKGHNSNQPQHF
CDR3nt: TGTGCCAGCAGCAAGGGACACAATAGCAATCAGCCCCAGCATTTT

len: 16
j_gene: TRBJ1-6
v_gene: TRBV11-2
d_gene: TRBD1
abundance: .
CDR3aa: CASSWRTGGMNSPLHF
CDR3nt: TGTGCCAGCAGCTGGAGGACAGGGGGTATGAATTCACCCCTCCACTTT

len: 12
j_gene: TRBJ2-1
v_gene: TRBV12-3/TRBV12-4
d_gene: .
abundance: many
CDR3aa: CASSLGYNEQFF
CDR3nt: TGTGCCAGCAGTTTAGGGTACAATGAGCAGTTCTTC

len: 13
j_gene: TRBJ1-1
v_gene: TRBV4-1
d_gene: .
abundance: many
CDR3aa: CASRAQGNTEAFF
CDR3nt: TGCGCCAGCAGGGCACAGGGGAACACTGAAGCTTTCTTT

len: 11
j_gene: TRBJ2-7
v_gene: TRBV2
d_gene: .
abundance: .
CDR3aa: CASSTTYEQYF
CDR3nt: TGTGCCAGCAGTACCACCTACGAGCAGTACTTC

len: 15
j_gene: TRBJ2-3
v_gene: TRBV20-1
d_gene: .
abundance: many
CDR3aa: CSARKGLQGPHTQYF
CDR3nt: TGCAGTGCTAGAAAGGGGCTTCAGGGCCCCCATACGCAGTATTTT

len: 15
j_gene: TRBJ2-7
v_gene: TRBV3-1
d_gene: .
abundance: many
CDR3aa: CASSQGAGSSYEQYF
CDR3nt: TGTGCCAGCAGCCAAGGTGCAGGAAGCTCCTACGAGCAGTACTTC

len: 13
j_gene: TRBJ1-1
v_gene: TRBV7-8
d_gene: .
abundance: few
CDR3aa: CASSLGKNTEAFF
CDR3nt: TGTGCCAGCAGCTTAGGGAAGAACACTGAAGCTTTCTTT

len: 13
j_gene: TRBJ1-4
v_gene: TRBV12-3/TRBV12-4
d_gene: .
abundance: many
CDR3aa: CASRGAFNEKLFF
CDR3nt: TGTGCCAGCAGAGGAGCGTTTAATGAAAAACTGTTTTTT

len: 13
j_gene: TRBJ1-2
v_gene: TRBV20-1
d_gene: .
abundance: .
CDR3aa: CSAIQGWDYGYTF
CDR3nt: TGCAGTGCTATCCAGGGATGGGACTATGGCTACACCTTC

len: 17
j_gene: TRBJ1-2
v_gene: TRBV9
d_gene: TRBD1
abundance: few
CDR3aa: CASSAPSYRDRGYGYTF
CDR3nt: TGTGCCAGCAGCGCCCCTTCGTACCGGGACAGAGGATATGGCTACACCTTC

len: 15
j_gene: TRBJ2-4
v_gene: TRBV7-9
d_gene: .
abundance: few
CDR3aa: CASSRLRVAKNIQYF
CDR3nt: TGTGCCAGCAGCCGATTGAGGGTTGCCAAAAACATTCAGTACTTC

len: 15
j_gene: TRBJ1-1
v_gene: TRBV10-1
d_gene: .
abundance: many
CDR3aa: CASSMDDTWNTEAFF
CDR3nt: TGCGCCAGCAGCATGGATGACACTTGGAACACTGAAGCTTTCTTT